This TCR beta chain originates from a study of blood T cell repertoires in COVID-19. Trimming shortened V by 6 bases and J by 6 bases, and 20 bases separated the two germline ends. This CDR3 spans 14 amino acids. CDR1 and CDR2 (germline): SQVTM, ANQGSEA. Profiled with immunoSEQ multiplex PCR; TCRdb holds only in-frame clones, not every one. The profile shows 150,000 to 200,000 clones, under 85% of them singletons. This receptor was identified in a man between 45 and 60 years old who had recovered from COVID-19. The chain uses TRBV29-1 and TRBJ1-1; D is possibly TRBD1 (5 bases). The material sequenced was PBMCs or T cells enriched from blood (not recorded which). CDR3 region: CSVPFGASSPEAFF. The CDR3 DNA is TGCAGCGTCCCCTTTGGGGCCTCCTCCCCTGAAGCTTTCTTT.